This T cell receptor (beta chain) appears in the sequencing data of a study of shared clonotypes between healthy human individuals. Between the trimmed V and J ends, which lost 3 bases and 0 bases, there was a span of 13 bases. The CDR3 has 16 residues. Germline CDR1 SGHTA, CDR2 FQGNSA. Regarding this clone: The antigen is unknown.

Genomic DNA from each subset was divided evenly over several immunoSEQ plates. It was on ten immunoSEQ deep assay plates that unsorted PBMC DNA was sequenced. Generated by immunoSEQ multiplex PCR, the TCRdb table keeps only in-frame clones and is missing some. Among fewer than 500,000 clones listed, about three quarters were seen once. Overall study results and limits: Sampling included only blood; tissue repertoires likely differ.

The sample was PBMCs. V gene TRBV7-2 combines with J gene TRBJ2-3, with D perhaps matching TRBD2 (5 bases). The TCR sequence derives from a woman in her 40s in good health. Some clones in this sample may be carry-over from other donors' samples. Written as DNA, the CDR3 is TGTGCCAGCAGCTTCCGGGAAACCACTAGCACAGATACGCAGTATTTT. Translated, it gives CASSFRETTSTDTQYF.